These T cell receptor beta chains were read from a single sample in a study of blood T cell repertoires in COVID-19. The assay was immunoSEQ multiplex PCR, and TCRdb's table has in-frame clones only and misses some. The sample gives about 330,000 clones, over 75% of which show up once; more than 6% is in the top ten. Sequenced input: peripheral blood. The receptors here all came from a human donor in a cohort sampled during active COVID-19. Both conserved end residues are part of each CDR3. D genes are given only for firm matches. Clone size, where shown, is once, few, many, or a class for clones that have expanded.

V gene	clone size	J gene	D gene	CDR3 DNA	CDR3 protein
TRBV10-3	-	TRBJ2-6	TRBD1	TGTGCCATCAGCCCGGACAGGGGGAGCGGGGCCAACGTCCTGACTTTC	CAISPDRGSGANVLTF
TRBV27	-	TRBJ2-2	-	TGTGCCAGCAGTTATATGAACACCGGGGAGCTGTTTTTT	CASSYMNTGELFF
TRBV30	-	TRBJ2-6	-	TGTGCCTGGACTACCGGGATCCGCTCTGGGGCCAACGTCCTGACTTTC	CAWTTGIRSGANVLTF
TRBV20-1	-	TRBJ2-3	-	TGCAGTGCCGTCAGGGAAGATACGCAGTATTTT	CSAVREDTQYF
TRBV3-1/TRBV3-2	once	TRBJ1-4	-	TGTGCCAGCAGCCAGGAAACCACGGGAAAACTGTTTTTT	CASSQETTGKLFF
TRBV7-9	-	TRBJ1-2	-	TGTGCCAGCAGCGACACGGGGGGCTACACCTTC	CASSDTGGYTF
TRBV4-1	-	TRBJ1-5	TRBD1	TGCGCCAGCAGCCAAAAAGACTCCGGGACAGGGGGCAAACTCAATCAGCCCCAGCATTTT	CASSQKDSGTGGKLNQPQHF
TRBV28	-	TRBJ1-6	-	TGTGCCAGCAGGTACGCGGGGGGCTGGGGTTCACCCCTCCACTTT	CASRYAGGWGSPLHF
TRBV9	-	TRBJ2-3	TRBD1	TGTGCCAGCAGCGCTTTGACAGGGTGGGGAGCAGATACGCAGTATTTT	CASSALTGWGADTQYF
TRBV4-1	-	TRBJ2-2	TRBD1	TGCGCCAGCAGCCCCACGTTGACAGGGACCGGGGAGCTGTTTTTT	CASSPTLTGTGELFF
TRBV27	-	TRBJ2-7	TRBD1	TGTGCCAGCAGTCGATCAGGACAGGGGGGGGACGAGCAGTACTTC	CASSRSGQGGDEQYF
TRBV3-1/TRBV3-2	-	TRBJ2-2	-	TGTGCCAGCAGCCAAGATCTTAATAGCGGACAAGGGACCGGGGAGCTGTTTTTT	CASSQDLNSGQGTGELFF
TRBV5-1	-	TRBJ1-3	-	TGCGCCAGCAGCTTCACAGGGAGGGTAAACACCATATATTTT	CASSFTGRVNTIYF
TRBV6-5	-	TRBJ2-7	TRBD1	TGTGCCAGCAGATCGGGACAGGGAAATCTCCACGAGCAGTACTTC	CASRSGQGNLHEQYF
TRBV19	-	TRBJ1-2	TRBD1	TGTGCCAGTAGCTTAAGGGGGCTTAACTATGGCTACACCTTC	CASSLRGLNYGYTF
TRBV6-5	-	TRBJ1-2	TRBD1	TGTGCCAGTCAAGCGGGACAGGGTTTGGGCTATGGCTACACCTTC	CASQAGQGLGYGYTF
TRBV23-1	few	TRBJ2-5	TRBD1	TGCGCCAGCAGTCACGACAGGGAAAGAGAGACCCAGTACTTC	CASSHDRERETQYF
TRBV5-4	-	TRBJ2-6	-	TGTGCCAGCAGCTTGCCCGGGAGATCTGGGGCCAACGTCCTGACTTTC	CASSLPGRSGANVLTF
TRBV12-3/TRBV12-4	-	TRBJ2-1	-	TGTGCCAGCAGAAGCCCTCTCAATGAGCAGTTCTTC	CASRSPLNEQFF
TRBV5-8	-	TRBJ2-7	TRBD1	TGTGCCAGCAGCGCGGACAGGGGATTCACCTACGAGCAGTACTTC	CASSADRGFTYEQYF
TRBV7-3	-	TRBJ2-1	TRBD2	TGTGCCAGCAGCTTATTAGGCGGGGGGTACAATGAGCAGTTCTTC	CASSLLGGGYNEQFF
TRBV24-1	-	TRBJ2-3	TRBD1	TGTGCCACCAGTGAAACCGGACAGGGGGCGCAAGATACGCAGTATTTT	CATSETGQGAQDTQYF
TRBV5-1	-	TRBJ2-3	-	TGCGCCAGCAGCTTCCCAGGCACAGATACGCAGTATTTT	CASSFPGTDTQYF
TRBV5-1	-	TRBJ1-1	-	TGCGCCAGCAGCAAATACAGGGAGAACACTGAAGCTTTCTTT	CASSKYRENTEAFF
TRBV4-2	-	TRBJ2-2	-	TGTGCCAGCAGCCAAGATCTGTCCAGGGGGAACACCGGGGAGCTGTTTTTT	CASSQDLSRGNTGELFF
TRBV3-1/TRBV3-2	-	TRBJ2-1	-	TGTGCCAGCAGCCAATCACTAGGACCTCAGTTCTTC	CASSQSLGPQFF
TRBV3-1/TRBV3-2	-	TRBJ2-5	-	TGTGCCAGCAGCCAAGCGGGGGAAGAGACCCAGTACTTC	CASSQAGEETQYF
TRBV19	-	TRBJ2-6	TRBD1	TGTGCCAGTAGTCCGGGACAGGGAGGTGGGGCCAACGTCCTGACTTTC	CASSPGQGGGANVLTF
TRBV19	-	TRBJ2-7	TRBD1	TGTGCCAGTAGTGATCGGACAGGGGGGTCTCTCTACGAGCAGTACTTC	CASSDRTGGSLYEQYF
TRBV18	-	TRBJ2-7	-	TGTGCCAGCTCACCAACAGGGTTGGACGAGCAGTACTTC	CASSPTGLDEQYF
TRBV9	-	TRBJ2-6	-	TGTGCCAGCAGCGTAGCTTCAGGGTCTGGGGCCAACGTCCTGACTTTC	CASSVASGSGANVLTF
TRBV28	-	TRBJ1-1	-	TGTGCCAGCAGTGAAAGGACAGAAGCTTTCTTT	CASSERTEAFF
TRBV24-1	-	TRBJ2-1	-	TGTGCCACCAGTGATGCGGATGAGCAGTTCTTC	CATSDADEQFF
TRBV6-5	-	TRBJ2-1	-	TGTGCCAGCAGGGCTTCGTACCAGTACAATGAGCAGTTCTTC	CASRASYQYNEQFF
TRBV29-1	-	TRBJ1-1	-	TGCAGCGTTGAAGGGGGGGGGATTGAAGCTTTCTTT	CSVEGGGIEAFF
TRBV5-6	-	TRBJ1-3	-	TGTGCCAGCAGCACGGCAGGGGTCTCTGGAAACACCATATATTTT	CASSTAGVSGNTIYF
TRBV25-1	once	TRBJ1-2	-	TGTGCCAGCAGTGAAACCCAGGGGCACAACTATGGCTACACCTTC	CASSETQGHNYGYTF
TRBV5-5	many	TRBJ1-2	TRBD1	TGTGCCAGCAGCTTGGTGGGCCAGGGGGCGTTTGGCTACACCTTC	CASSLVGQGAFGYTF
TRBV30	-	TRBJ1-1	TRBD1	TGTGCCTGGAGTGTGTCCACGCGGGACAGCACTGAAGCTTTCTTT	CAWSVSTRDSTEAFF
TRBV7-9	-	TRBJ1-3	TRBD1	TGTGCCAGCAGCTTAGATCCGAGACAGGGGGCTGGAAACACCATATATTTT	CASSLDPRQGAGNTIYF
TRBV5-6	-	TRBJ1-5	TRBD1	TGTGCCAGCAGCTGGTCGAGACAGGGCCAAAATCAGCCCCAGCATTTT	CASSWSRQGQNQPQHF
TRBV10-3	-	TRBJ1-2	-	TGTGCCACCAGAGACACGACGAACTATGGCTACACCTTC	CATRDTTNYGYTF
TRBV18	-	TRBJ1-1	-	TGTGCCAGCTCACCAGGACACTTGAACACTGAAGCTTTCTTT	CASSPGHLNTEAFF
TRBV6-5	-	TRBJ1-1	TRBD1	TGTGCCAGCAGTTACCGACAGGGGAAGGCTTTCTTT	CASSYRQGKAFF
TRBV5-1	-	TRBJ1-3	-	TGCGCCAGCAGCTTGGCCCCAGGAACGGGAGGAAACACCATATATTTT	CASSLAPGTGGNTIYF
TRBV30	-	TRBJ2-2	-	TGTGCCTGGAGTGTAGGGTTCCCGGGACTGAACACCGGGGAGCTGTTTTTT	CAWSVGFPGLNTGELFF
TRBV28	-	TRBJ2-7	-	TGTGCCAGCAGTGGACAGTCATACGAGCAGTACTTC	CASSGQSYEQYF
TRBV6-6	-	TRBJ1-2	TRBD1	TGTGCCAGCAAAACGGGACAGGGGTATGGCTACACCTTC	CASKTGQGYGYTF
TRBV14	-	TRBJ2-7	TRBD1	TGTGCCAGCAGCCAAGTACAGGGGGGAATCTACGAGCAGTACTTC	CASSQVQGGIYEQYF
TRBV19	-	TRBJ2-7	-	TGTGCCAGTACAGGAACATTCTCCTACGAGCAGTACTTC	CASTGTFSYEQYF
TRBV5-5	-	TRBJ1-2	-	TGTGCCAGCAGCTTAAAGGGGTATGGCTACACCTTC	CASSLKGYGYTF
TRBV19	-	TRBJ1-2	-	TGTGCCAGTAGTATAGAACAACGGGGGATTTATGGCTACACCTTC	CASSIEQRGIYGYTF
TRBV6-1	-	TRBJ2-5	-	TGTGCCAGCAGTGAATTGGCGGGGGCCCAAGAGACCCAGTACTTC	CASSELAGAQETQYF